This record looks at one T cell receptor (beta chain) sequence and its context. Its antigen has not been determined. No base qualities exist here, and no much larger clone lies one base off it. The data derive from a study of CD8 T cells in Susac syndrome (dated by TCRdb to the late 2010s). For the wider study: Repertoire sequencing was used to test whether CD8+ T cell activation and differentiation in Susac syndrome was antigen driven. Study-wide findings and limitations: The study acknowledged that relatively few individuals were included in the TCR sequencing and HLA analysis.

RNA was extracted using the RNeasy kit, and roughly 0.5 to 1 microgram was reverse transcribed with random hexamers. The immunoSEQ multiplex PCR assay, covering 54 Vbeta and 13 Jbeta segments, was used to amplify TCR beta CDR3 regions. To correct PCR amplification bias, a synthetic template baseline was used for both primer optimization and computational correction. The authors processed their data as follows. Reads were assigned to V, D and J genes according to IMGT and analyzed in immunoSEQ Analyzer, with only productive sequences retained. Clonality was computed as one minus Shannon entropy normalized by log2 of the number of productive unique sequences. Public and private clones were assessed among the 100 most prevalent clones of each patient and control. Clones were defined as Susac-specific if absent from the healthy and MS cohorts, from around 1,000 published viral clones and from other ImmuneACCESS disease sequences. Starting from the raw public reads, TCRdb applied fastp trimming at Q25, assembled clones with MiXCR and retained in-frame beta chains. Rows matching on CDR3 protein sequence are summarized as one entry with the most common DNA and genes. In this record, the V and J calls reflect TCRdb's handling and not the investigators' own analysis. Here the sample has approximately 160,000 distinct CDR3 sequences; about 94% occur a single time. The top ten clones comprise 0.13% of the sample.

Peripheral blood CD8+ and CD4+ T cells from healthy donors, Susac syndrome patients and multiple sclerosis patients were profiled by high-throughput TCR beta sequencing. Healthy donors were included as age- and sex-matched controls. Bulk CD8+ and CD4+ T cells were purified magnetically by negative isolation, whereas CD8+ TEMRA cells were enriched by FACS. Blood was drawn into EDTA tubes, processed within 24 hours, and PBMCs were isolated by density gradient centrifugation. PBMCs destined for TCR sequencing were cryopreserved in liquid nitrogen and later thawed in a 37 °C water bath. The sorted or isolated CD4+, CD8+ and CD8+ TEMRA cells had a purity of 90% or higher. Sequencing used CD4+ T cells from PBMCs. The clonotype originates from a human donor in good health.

The encoded CDR3 is CSATAWGASTDTQYF. The sequenced DNA: TGCAGTGCTACGGCGTGGGGGGCAAGCACAGATACGCAGTATTTT. The receptor chain draws on TRBV20-1 and TRBJ2-3, with the D call perhaps TRBD1 or TRBD2, as 6 bases match in each case. V gives up 4 bases and J gives up 0 bases, and the segment between their germline ends measures 14 bases. Measured from the cysteine to the phenylalanine, the CDR3 is 15 residues long. CDR3 DNA only is kept here, 45 bases in frame from base 1. As encoded in the germline V gene (reference sequence), CDR1 is DFQATT while CDR2 is SNEGSKA.